The T cell receptor (beta chain) described here comes from a study of T cell changes during pregnancy in multiple sclerosis. This table comes from immunoSEQ multiplex PCR, and its TCRdb copy is limited to in-frame clones, with some not included. Among 35,000 to 50,000 clones listed, less than 90% were seen once. The CDR3 is 16 residues long. J was trimmed by 0 bases and V by 1 base; bases with no gene match: 4. Germline CDR1 and CDR2: LGHNA and YNFKEQ. This TCR came from a female donor with multiple sclerosis, enrolled in a pregnancy study. The sample consisted of CD4+ T cells from peripheral blood mononuclear cells, taken in the second trimester of pregnancy. The chain combines TRBV4-2 with TRBJ2-7; 9 bases match TRBD2. This CDR3 is CASSQVSGRSSYEQYF. CDR3 sequence (DNA): TGTGCCAGCAGCCAAGTCAGCGGGAGGAGCTCCTACGAGCAGTACTTC.